This T cell receptor (beta chain) was sequenced during a study of shared clonotypes between healthy human individuals. Sequencing was performed with immunoSEQ multiplex PCR; in TCRdb, only in-frame clones are kept and a portion is missing. The sample yields a few hundred thousand clones, more than 95% seen once. Looked up from germline, CDR1 is MDHEN and CDR2 is SYDVKM. The CDR3 is made up of 12 amino acids. V was pared by 3 bases and J by 11 bases, with 13 bases between. This clone was seen once. This rearrangement joins TRBV28 to TRBJ2-5, with no clear D. Material: naive CD4+ T cells sorted from blood. Subset of the sample: CD45RA+ positively selected. This clonotype was sampled from a young woman in good health. CDR3 protein: CASSFGTGLQYF. The CDR3 DNA reads TGTGCCAGCAGTTTCGGTACGGGTCTTCAGTACTTC. The entire variable domain, with the rest obtained from reference TRBV28 and TRBJ2-5, is as follows: DVKVTQSSRYLVKRTGEKVFLECVQDMDHENMFWYRQDPGLGLRLIYFSYDVKMKEKGDIPEGYSVSREKKERFSLILESASTNQTSMYLCASSFGTGLQYFGPGTRLLVL.